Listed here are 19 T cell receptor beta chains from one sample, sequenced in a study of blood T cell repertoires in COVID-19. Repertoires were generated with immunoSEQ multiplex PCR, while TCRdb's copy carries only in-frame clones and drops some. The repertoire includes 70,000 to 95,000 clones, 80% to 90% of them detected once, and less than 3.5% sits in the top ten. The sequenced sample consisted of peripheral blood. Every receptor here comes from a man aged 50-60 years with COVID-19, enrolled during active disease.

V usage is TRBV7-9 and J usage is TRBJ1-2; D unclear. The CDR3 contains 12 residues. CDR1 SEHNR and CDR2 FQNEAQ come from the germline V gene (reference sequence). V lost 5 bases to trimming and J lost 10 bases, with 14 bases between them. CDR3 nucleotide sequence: TGTGCCAGCAGCCGTCTCCGTGTATCCTACACCTTC. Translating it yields CASSRLRVSYTF.

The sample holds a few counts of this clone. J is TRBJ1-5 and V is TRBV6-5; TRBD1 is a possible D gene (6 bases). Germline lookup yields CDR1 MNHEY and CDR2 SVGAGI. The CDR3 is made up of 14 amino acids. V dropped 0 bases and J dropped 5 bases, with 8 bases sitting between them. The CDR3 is CASSYSDSYQPQHF. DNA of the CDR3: TGTGCCAGCAGTTACTCGGACAGTTATCAGCCCCAGCATTTT.

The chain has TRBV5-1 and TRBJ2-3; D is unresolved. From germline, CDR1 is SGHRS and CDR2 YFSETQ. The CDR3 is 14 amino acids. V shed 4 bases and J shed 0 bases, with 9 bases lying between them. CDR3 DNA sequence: TGCGCCAGCAGCACCTACTCTAGCACAGATACGCAGTATTTT. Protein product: CASSTYSSTDTQYF.

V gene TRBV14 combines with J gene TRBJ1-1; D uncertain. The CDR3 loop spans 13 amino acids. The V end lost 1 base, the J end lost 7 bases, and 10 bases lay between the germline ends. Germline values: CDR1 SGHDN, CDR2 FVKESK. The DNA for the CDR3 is TGTGCCAGCAGCCAAGTTCCTGGCCTTGAAGCTTTCTTT. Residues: CASSQVPGLEAFF.

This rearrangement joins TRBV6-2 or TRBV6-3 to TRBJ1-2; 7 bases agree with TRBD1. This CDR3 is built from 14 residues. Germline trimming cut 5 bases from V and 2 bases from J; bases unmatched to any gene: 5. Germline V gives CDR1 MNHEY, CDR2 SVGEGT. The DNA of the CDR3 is TGTGCCAGCAGTCCCGGGACAGCGAACTATGGCTACACCTTC. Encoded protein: CASSPGTANYGYTF.

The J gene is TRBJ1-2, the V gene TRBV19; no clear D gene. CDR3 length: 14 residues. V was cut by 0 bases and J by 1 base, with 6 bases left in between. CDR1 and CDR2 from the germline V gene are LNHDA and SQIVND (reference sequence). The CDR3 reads CASSIDSVNYGYTF. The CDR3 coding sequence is TGTGCCAGTAGTATAGACAGCGTTAACTATGGCTACACCTTC.

CDR3 in DNA: TGTGCCAGCACGGGGAGTCAGACCCAGTACTTC. This translates into CASTGSQTQYF. The chain has TRBV6-6 and TRBJ2-5; the D gene is possibly TRBD2 (5 bases). V lost 7 bases, J lost 6 bases, and 9 bases lay in between. The germline V gene has CDR1 MNHNY and CDR2 SVGAGI (reference sequence). This CDR3 is 11 amino acids long.

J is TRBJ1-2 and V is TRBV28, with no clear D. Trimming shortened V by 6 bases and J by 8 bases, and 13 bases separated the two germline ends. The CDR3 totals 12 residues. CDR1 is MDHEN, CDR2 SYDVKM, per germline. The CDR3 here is CASRERLGGYTF. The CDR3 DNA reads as TGTGCCAGCAGGGAGCGACTAGGAGGCTACACCTTC.

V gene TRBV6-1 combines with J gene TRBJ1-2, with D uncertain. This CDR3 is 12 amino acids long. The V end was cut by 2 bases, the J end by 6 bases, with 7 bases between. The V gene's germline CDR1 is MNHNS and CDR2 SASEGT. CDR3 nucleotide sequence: TGTGCCAGCAGTGAATGGGCTGATGGCTACACCTTC. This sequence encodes CASSEWADGYTF.

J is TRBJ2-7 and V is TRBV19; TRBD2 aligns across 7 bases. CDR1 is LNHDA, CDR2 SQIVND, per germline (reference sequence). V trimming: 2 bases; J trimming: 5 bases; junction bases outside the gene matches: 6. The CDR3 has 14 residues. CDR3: CASSIWSGRNEQYF. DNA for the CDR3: TGTGCCAGTAGTATATGGTCCGGGAGGAACGAGCAGTACTTC.

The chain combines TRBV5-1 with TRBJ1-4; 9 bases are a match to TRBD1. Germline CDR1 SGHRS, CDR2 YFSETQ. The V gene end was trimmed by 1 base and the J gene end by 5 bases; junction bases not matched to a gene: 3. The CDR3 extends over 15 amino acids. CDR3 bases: TGCGCCAGCAGCTTGTTCGGACAGGGGAATGAAAAACTGTTTTTT. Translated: CASSLFGQGNEKLFF.

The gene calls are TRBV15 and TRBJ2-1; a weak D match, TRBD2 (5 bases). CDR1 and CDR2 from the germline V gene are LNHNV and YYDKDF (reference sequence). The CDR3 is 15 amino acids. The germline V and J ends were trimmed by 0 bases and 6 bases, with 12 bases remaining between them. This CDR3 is CATSRDFEGFNEQFF. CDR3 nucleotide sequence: TGTGCCACCAGCAGAGATTTCGAGGGATTCAATGAGCAGTTCTTC.

In nucleotides, the CDR3 is TGTGCCAGCAGCGTCGCAGGGGCGGAAGCTTTCTTT. This translates into CASSVAGAEAFF. The chain links TRBV9 to TRBJ1-1; tentative D call: TRBD1 (6 bases). The CDR3 has 12 residues. The V gene's germline CDR1 is SGDLS and CDR2 YYNGEE. The germline V and J ends were trimmed by 2 bases and 8 bases, with 10 bases remaining between them.

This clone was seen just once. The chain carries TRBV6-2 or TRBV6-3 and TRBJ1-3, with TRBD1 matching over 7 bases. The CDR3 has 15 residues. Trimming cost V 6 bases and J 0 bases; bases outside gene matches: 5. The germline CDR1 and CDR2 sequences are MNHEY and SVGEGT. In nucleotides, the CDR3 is TGTGCCAGCAGCAGCGACAGGGTCTCTGGAAACACCATATATTTT. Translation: CASSSDRVSGNTIYF.

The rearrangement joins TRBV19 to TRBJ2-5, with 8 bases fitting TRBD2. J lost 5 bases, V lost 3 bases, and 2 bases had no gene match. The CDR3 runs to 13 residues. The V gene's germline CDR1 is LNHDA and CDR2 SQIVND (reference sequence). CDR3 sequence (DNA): TGTGCCAGTAGTATGCGGGGGGTGGAGACCCAGTACTTC. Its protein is CASSMRGVETQYF.

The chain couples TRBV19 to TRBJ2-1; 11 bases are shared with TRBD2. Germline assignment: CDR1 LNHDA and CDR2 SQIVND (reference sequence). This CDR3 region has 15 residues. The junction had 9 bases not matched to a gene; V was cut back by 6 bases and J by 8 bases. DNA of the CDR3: TGTGCCAGTAGCCGCGTGGGACTAGCGGACGATGAGCAGTTCTTC. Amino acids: CASSRVGLADDEQFF.

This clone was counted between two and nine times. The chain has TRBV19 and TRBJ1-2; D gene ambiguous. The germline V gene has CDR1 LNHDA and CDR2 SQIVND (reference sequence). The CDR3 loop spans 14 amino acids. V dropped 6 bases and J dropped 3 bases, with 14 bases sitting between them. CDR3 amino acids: CASSPGVWDYGYTF. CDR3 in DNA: TGTGCCAGTAGCCCCGGGGTGTGGGACTATGGCTACACCTTC.

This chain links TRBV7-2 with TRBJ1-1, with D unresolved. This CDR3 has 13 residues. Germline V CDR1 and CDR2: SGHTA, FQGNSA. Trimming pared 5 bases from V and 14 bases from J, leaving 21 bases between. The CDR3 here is CASSTTTGGKYFF. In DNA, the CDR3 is TGTGCCAGCAGCACGACGACCGGCGGGAAATACTTCTTT.

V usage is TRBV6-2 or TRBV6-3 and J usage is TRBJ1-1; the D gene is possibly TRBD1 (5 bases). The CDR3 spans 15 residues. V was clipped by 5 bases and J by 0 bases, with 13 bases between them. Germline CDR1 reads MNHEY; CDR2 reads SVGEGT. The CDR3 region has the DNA TGTGCCAGCAGTCACGGACCAGGGCTGAACACTGAAGCTTTCTTT. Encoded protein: CASSHGPGLNTEAFF.